The entry below describes one T cell receptor beta chain. The length of the CDR3 is 14 residues. Germline V CDR1 and CDR2: SGDLS, YYNGEE. Trimming left V 5 bases short and J 2 bases short, with 13 bases between. This record comes from a study of T cells in Graves' hyperthyroidism and ophthalmopathy. TCR beta CDR3 regions were amplified from RNA transcripts. Primed by the HTBI set, a first-round RT-PCR was run on the TCR CDR3. TCRdb analysed the multiplex PCR reads with MiXCR anew, one entry per CDR3 protein. The sample consists of hundreds of thousands of distinct CDR3 sequences, roughly 50% of them appearing once.

J is TRBJ1-2 and V is TRBV9, with a tentative D call TRBD1 (5 bases). The material sequenced was peripheral blood or thyroid tissue (not recorded which). This sequence originates from a woman aged 18-35 years with Graves' hyperthyroidism. This chain's CDR3 is CASSVSGANYGYTF. In nucleotides, the CDR3 is TGTGCCAGCAGTGTAAGCGGGGCGAACTATGGCTACACCTTC.